Each of the 7 T cell receptor beta chains below was sequenced from the same sample in a study of blood T cell repertoires in COVID-19. Method: immunoSEQ multiplex PCR; TCRdb's copy keeps in-frame clones and lacks some. The repertoire holds around 80,000 clones, with roughly 80% as singletons. Input material: peripheral blood. These receptors all stem from a man older than 75 with acute or convalescent COVID-19.

This clone was counted between two and nine times. Compared with germline, one end of the junction differs, possibly owing to a read error. The chain joins TRBV2 to TRBJ1-1; TRBD1 is a possible D gene (5 bases). CDR3 size: 13 residues. The germline V gene encodes CDR1 SNHLY and CDR2 FYNNEI. This CDR3 reads CASNEDRNTEAFF. The CDR3 DNA is TGTGCCAGCAATGAAGACAGGAACACTGAAGCTTTCTTT.

In regard to this clone: Other DNA sequences in this sample translate to the same CDR3. The chain has TRBV3-1 (or the pseudogene TRBV3-2) and TRBJ2-1, with TRBD2 identical over 10 bases. The CDR3 runs 15 residues. Per the germline V gene, CDR1 is LGHDT and CDR2 is YNNKEL (reference sequence). Trimming at V came to 4 bases and at J to 2 bases, leaving 2 bases not matched to a gene. CDR3 sequence reads: CASSPSGGAYNEQFF. CDR3 sequence (DNA): TGTGCCAGCAGCCCAAGCGGGGGGGCCTACAATGAGCAGTTCTTC.

The chain is built from TRBV7-2 and TRBJ2-7; 11 positions match TRBD2. The CDR3 has 13 residues. Germline values: CDR1 SGHTA, CDR2 FQGNSA. V trimming: 1 base; J trimming: 9 bases; junction bases outside the gene matches: 2. The CDR3 spells CASSLGLAGGQYF. CDR3 DNA: TGTGCCAGCAGCTTAGGCCTAGCGGGGGGGCAGTACTTC.

The rearrangement uses TRBV19 and TRBJ2-7, with 8 bases identical to TRBD1. The CDR3 totals 14 residues. The germline V gene encodes CDR1 LNHDA and CDR2 SQIVND (reference sequence). V shed 5 bases and J 3 bases; nucleotides not matched to a gene: 6. The CDR3 protein is CASSGTGKRYEQYF. CDR3 in DNA: TGTGCCAGTAGTGGGACAGGAAAGCGCTACGAGCAGTACTTC.

This chain connects TRBV2 to TRBJ1-5; D is unresolved. The CDR3 loop spans 13 amino acids. Trimming pared 7 bases from V and 1 base from J, leaving 8 bases between. Germline CDR1 reads SNHLY; CDR2 reads FYNNEI. CDR3 amino acids: CASTGTSNQPQHF. The CDR3 bases are TGTGCCAGCACAGGTACCAGCAATCAGCCCCAGCATTTT.

The chain has TRBV5-8 and TRBJ1-2; tentatively, D is TRBD1 (5 bases). V was cut by 5 bases and J by 4 bases, with 18 bases left in between. The CDR3 extends over 15 amino acids. Germline values: CDR1 SGHTS, CDR2 YDEGEE. CDR3 nucleotides: TGTGCCAGCAGTCTGATTAGGAGGGGAACCTATGGCTACACCTTC. Protein: CASSLIRRGTYGYTF.

V usage is TRBV3-1 (or the pseudogene TRBV3-2) and J usage is TRBJ1-1; TRBD1 matches 8 bases. This CDR3 contains 16 residues. Germline trimming cut 1 base from V and 0 bases from J; bases unmatched to any gene: 4. Germline-derived CDR1 and CDR2 are LGHDT and YNNKEL (reference sequence). The CDR3 loop is CASSQGDRGLNTEAFF. The CDR3 nucleotides are TGTGCCAGCAGCCAAGGTGACAGGGGCTTGAACACTGAAGCTTTCTTT.